This T cell receptor beta chain was observed in a study of shared clonotypes between healthy human individuals. Study background: A donor's plate count was three for CD4 naive and three for CD4 memory; CD8 naive had two and CD8 memory one.

Germline-derived CDR1 and CDR2 are SGDLS and YYNGEE. The CDR3 consists of 17 residues. Trimming took off 0 bases at V and 0 bases at J, with 16 bases between the two ends. Method: immunoSEQ multiplex PCR; TCRdb's copy keeps in-frame clones and lacks some. The sample records more than 900,000 clones, roughly 74% being singletons. Sequencing input: memory CD4+ T cells from PBMCs. Described subset: CD45RA-negative fraction. This sequence was found in a man aged 18 to 30 in good health. Some clones in this sample may be carry-over from other donors' samples. The rearrangement joins TRBV9 to TRBJ2-7, with a possible D match to TRBD2 (6 bases). DNA for the CDR3: TGTGCCAGCAGCGTAGGCCCAGCGGGCTTAATCTCCTACGAGCAGTACTTC. Protein: CASSVGPAGLISYEQYF. Full variable domain (outside the CDR3, taken from reference TRBV9 and TRBJ2-7): DSGVTQTPKHLITATGQRVTLRCSPRSGDLSVYWYQQSLDQGLQFLIQYYNGEERAKGNILERFSAQQFPDLHSELNLSSLELGDSALYFCASSVGPAGLISYEQYFGPGTRLTVT.